Sequencing of this TCR beta chain was carried out in a study of regulatory T cells in long-lasting Graves disease. The time point: newly diagnosed GD, antithyroid drugs for less than 3 months. Scientists built the TCR library using RNA that was extracted from PBMCs. This clonotype was found a few times. The TCR beta library used iRepertoire HTBI primers with Arm-PCR amplification of CDR3. TCRdb re-called the multiplex PCR reads through MiXCR, storing one row per CDR3 protein. The sample carries some 600,000 distinct CDR3 sequences, about 16% recorded once. V lost 7 bases, J lost 7 bases, and 23 bases lay in between. The V gene's germline CDR1 is DFQATT and CDR2 SNEGSKA (reference sequence). CDR3 length: 14 amino acids. These sequences were also reported in another study, on T cells in Graves' hyperthyroidism and ophthalmopathy. That paper notes: When the TCR CDR3 underwent first-round RT-PCR, the HTBI primer set was used.

The TCR sequence derives from a man in his late teens or twenties with Graves disease. V is TRBV20-1 and J is TRBJ2-7, with a tentative D call TRBD2 (6 bases). The starting material was peripheral blood mononuclear cells (PBMCs), obtained at new diagnosis, from a patient treated with antithyroid drugs. The CDR3 DNA is TGCAGTGTCCCGGTCGGGACTGCCCACGGGGAGCAGTACTTC. Amino acid sequence: CSVPVGTAHGEQYF.